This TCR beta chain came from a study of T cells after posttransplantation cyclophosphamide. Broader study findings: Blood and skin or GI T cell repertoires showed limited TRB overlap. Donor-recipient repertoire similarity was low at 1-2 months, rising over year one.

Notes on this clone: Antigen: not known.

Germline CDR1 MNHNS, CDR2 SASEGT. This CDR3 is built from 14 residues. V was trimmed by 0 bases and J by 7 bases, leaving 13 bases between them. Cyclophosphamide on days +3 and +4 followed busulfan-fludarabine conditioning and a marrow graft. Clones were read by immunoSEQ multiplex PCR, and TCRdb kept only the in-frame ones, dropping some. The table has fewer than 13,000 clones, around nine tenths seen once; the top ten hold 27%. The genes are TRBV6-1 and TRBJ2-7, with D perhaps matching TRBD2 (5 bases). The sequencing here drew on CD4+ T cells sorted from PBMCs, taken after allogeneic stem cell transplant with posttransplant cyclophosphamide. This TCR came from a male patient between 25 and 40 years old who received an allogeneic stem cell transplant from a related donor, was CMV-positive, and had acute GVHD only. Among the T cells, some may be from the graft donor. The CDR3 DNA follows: TGTGCCAGCAGTGAAGCGGGGAGATCGGGTGAGCAGTACTTC. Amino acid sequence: CASSEAGRSGEQYF.